The clone carrying this T cell receptor beta chain came up a few times. This specimen comes from a study of T cells after yellow fever vaccination. The overall study: For low cell numbers, libraries were made with SMART-Seq v4 Ultra Low Input. Whole-study findings and limits: Repertoires obtained by FACS sorting could include abundant clonotypes that entered as contaminants from the bulk population. Reappearing after the booster were most of the clones from primary vaccination (around 96% CD4, around 88% CD8).

Universal primer sites and UMIs were introduced during 5'RACE template-switching synthesis of TCR cDNA. TCRdb analysed the 5' RACE reads with MiXCR anew, one entry per CDR3 protein. The table lists about 52,000 distinct CDR3 sequences, approximately 7% of them singletons, with 24% in the top ten. The V gene's germline CDR1 is MNHEY and CDR2 SVGAGI. The length of the CDR3 is 16 residues. V lost 0 bases and J lost 4, with 15 bases in between. The chain carries TRBV6-5 and TRBJ1-2; D may be TRBD1 (6 bases). Sequencing used CD8+ T cells not binding an NS4B(214-222) dextramer, sorted from PBMCs, obtained 35 to 50 days after the first yellow fever vaccination. The sequence was collected from a man aged 18 to 29 who received the YFV17D yellow fever vaccine. Here the CDR3 DNA reads TGTGCCAGCAGTTACTCGAGGGACCAGGGGTTCTATGGCTACACCTTC. Amino acids: CASSYSRDQGFYGYTF.